One T cell receptor (beta chain) is described in this entry. It lacks a known antigen. Base qualities are missing; no much larger clone stands one base away. For sequencing, an Illumina HiSeq 1500 was employed. Using fastp trimming at Q25 and MiXCR clonotype assembly, TCRdb reanalyzed the public sequencing data and kept in-frame beta chains. Duplicate CDR3 protein sequences are folded into a single record with the most common DNA and genes. Within this sample are 70,000 to 95,000 distinct CDR3 sequences, with 29% of them counted one time only. The ten largest account for approximately 71% of the sample. This entry comes from a study of T cell repertoires in cytomegalovirus infection (dated by TCRdb to about 2019). Some background on the complete study: The peptide stimulations were aimed at well-studied HLA-B-restricted epitopes as well as recently identified HLA-C-restricted CMV epitopes, whose presentation resists viral immunomodulation. Because public TCR beta signatures pointed to carriage of CMV infection together with the matching HLA type, the HLA type of each donor mattered for the analysis.

Explained via the paper, the treatment or condition label denotes: in vitro stimulation with specific CMV peptide epitopes to enrich CMV-specific T cells. Clipping removes 1 base from V and 7 bases from J, with 6 as the unmatched junction base count. CDR1 LNHDA and CDR2 SQIVND were looked up in the germline V gene (reference sequence). The CDR3 measures 15 amino acids from cysteine to phenylalanine. Of all the DNA, just the CDR3 is kept, 45 bases in frame from base 1. The investigation overall reported the following: The ex vivo response was dominated by HLA-C-restricted CMV-specific TCR beta clonotypes, and the single most frequent clonotype in two of eight donors was supplied by these HLA-C-restricted clonotypes. Carriers of CMV infection plus the relevant HLA type were discriminated by the cumulative frequency of public TCR beta family members in the study cohort and in an independent roughly 340-donor cohort.

The clonotype was recovered from a human donor in good health (CMV status not recorded). Some clones in this sample may be carry-over from other donors' samples. The chain uses TRBV19 and TRBJ2-1; 8 central bases correspond to TRBD2. The material was CD8+ T cells from cultured PBMCs, obtained from culture after CMV antigen stimulation. The CDR3 is CASSIGAGGGNEQFF. The DNA sequence is given as TGTGCCAGTAGTATAGGGGCCGGGGGGGGAAATGAGCAGTTCTTC.